The 19 T cell receptor beta chains given below trace back to one sample, sequenced in a study of CD8+ T cells in alopecia areata. Treatment denoted: oral pan-JAK inhibitor, 5-10 mg twice daily. RNA was isolated and reverse transcribed to cDNA, the sequencing template. TCRdb keeps only in-frame clones here, not all; method: immunoSEQ multiplex PCR. The sample has more than 140,000 clones, about 85% seen once; the top ten hold roughly 13%. The sequenced sample was CD8+ T cells sorted from blood, obtained at week 4, from a patient treated with tofacitinib. These receptors were obtained from a human donor with alopecia areata.

The rearrangement joins TRBV27 to TRBJ1-2; no clear D. V was shortened by 4 bases and J by 5 bases, with 11 bases between the two germline ends. CDR3 size: 13 residues. Germline V gives CDR1 MNHEY, CDR2 SMNVEV (reference sequence). In DNA form, the CDR3 reads TGTGCCAGCAGTTCCGCGACTTGGTATGGCTACACCTTC. As protein: CASSSATWYGYTF.

This clone was detected once. The V and J genes are TRBV5-1 and TRBJ1-2; a possible D gene is TRBD1 (5 bases). Germline V lookup: CDR1 SGHRS, CDR2 YFSETQ. The length of the CDR3 is 13 residues. The germline V and J ends were trimmed by 0 bases and 2 bases, with 5 bases remaining between them. The DNA of the CDR3 is TGCGCCAGCAGCTTGGGACAGAACTATGGCTACACCTTC. It codes for CASSLGQNYGYTF. Full variable domain (rest looked up from reference TRBV5-1 and TRBJ1-2): KAGVTQTPRYLIKTRGQQVTLSCSPISGHRSVSWYQQTPGQGLQFLFEYFSETQRNKGNFPGRFSGRQFSNSRSEMNVSTLELGDSALYLCASSLGQNYGYTFGSGTRLTVV.

In this sample, this clone turned up a few times. The chain has TRBV7-9 and TRBJ2-1; no clear D. CDR1 is SEHNR, CDR2 FQNEAQ, per germline (reference sequence). The CDR3 runs 14 residues. The germline V and J ends were trimmed by 4 bases and 5 bases, with 12 bases remaining between them. The CDR3 loop is CASSSSSEHNEQFF. Here the CDR3 DNA reads TGTGCCAGCAGCTCCTCTTCAGAGCACAATGAGCAGTTCTTC.

This chain joins TRBV9 and TRBJ2-3; TRBD1 matches at 7 bases. Germline CDR1 reads SGDLS; CDR2 reads YYNGEE. The V segment lost 5 bases and the J segment 2 bases; nucleotides outside the gene matches: 8. CDR3 length: 15 residues. The CDR3 spells CASSATGANTDTQYF. CDR3 nucleotide sequence: TGTGCCAGCAGTGCTACAGGGGCCAACACAGATACGCAGTATTTT.

V usage is TRBV5-1 and J usage is TRBJ2-2, with a possible D match to TRBD2 (6 bases). CDR3 length: 17 residues. Trimming cost V 1 base and J 2 bases, with 15 bases left between them. Germline V gene data show CDR1 as SGHRS and CDR2 as YFSETQ. DNA of the CDR3: TGCGCCAGCAGCTTGACCCCTGCGGGAAGTAACACCGGGGAGCTGTTTTTT. It is translated as CASSLTPAGSNTGELFF.

The chain links TRBV30 to TRBJ1-1, with 9 positions matching TRBD1. The J segment lost 6 bases and the V segment lost 0 bases, leaving 2 bases of the junction unmatched. Germline-derived CDR1 and CDR2 are GTSNPN and SVGIG (reference sequence). The CDR3 consists of 13 residues. The CDR3 spells CAWSVQGAAEAFF. CDR3 nucleotides: TGTGCCTGGAGTGTACAGGGGGCCGCTGAAGCTTTCTTT.

The CDR3, as DNA: TGCGCCAGCAGCCAAACAGGGGGCCAAGAGACCCAGTACTTC. It encodes CASSQTGGQETQYF. This chain links TRBV4-1 with TRBJ2-5, with TRBD1 matching 8 bases. Losses at the gene ends were 2 bases for V and 1 base for J; bases not matched to a gene: 0. The length of the CDR3 is 14 residues. Germline values: CDR1 MGHRA, CDR2 YSYEKL.

V gene TRBV6-1 combines with J gene TRBJ1-1, with D maybe TRBD1 (6 bases). Trimming stripped 2 bases from V and 2 bases from J, with 9 bases between. This CDR3 has 14 amino acids. Germline V gene sequence: CDR1 MNHNS, CDR2 SASEGT. The CDR3 loop reads CASSESGGNTEAFF. The DNA for the CDR3 is TGTGCCAGCAGTGAATCGGGGGGCAACACTGAAGCTTTCTTT.

V and J are TRBV30 and TRBJ2-1; 11 bases line up with TRBD2. Germline values: CDR1 GTSNPN, CDR2 SVGIG (reference sequence). V was clipped by 3 bases and J by 10 bases; unmatched bases: 11. The CDR3 is made up of 15 amino acids. This chain's CDR3 is CAWRRTSGQREEQFF. CDR3 in DNA: TGTGCCTGGAGGAGGACTAGCGGGCAGCGGGAGGAGCAGTTCTTC. The variable domain in full, completed from reference TRBV30 and TRBJ2-1, reads SQTIHQWPATLVQPVGSPLSLECTVEGTSNPNLYWYRQAAGRGLQLLFYSVGIGQISSEVPQNLSASRPQDRQFILSSKKLLLSDSGFYLCAWRRTSGQREEQFFGPGTRLTVL.

The chain employs TRBV30 and TRBJ1-1, with unresolved D. V lost 1 base and J lost 0, with 6 bases in between. CDR1 and CDR2 (germline): GTSNPN, SVGIG (reference sequence). This CDR3 spans 13 amino acids. Here the CDR3 DNA reads TGTGCCTGGAGTGGCGGAATGAACACTGAAGCTTTCTTT. It translates to CAWSGGMNTEAFF.

This clone was observed a few times. V and J are TRBV4-1 and TRBJ2-7; TRBD1 aligns across 7 bases. This CDR3 contains 16 residues. The V segment lost 0 bases and the J segment 1 base; nucleotides outside the gene matches: 6. The germline CDR1 and CDR2 sequences are MGHRA and YSYEKL. CDR3 nucleotide sequence: TGCGCCAGCAGCCAAGAAGCCCCAGGGGGATCCTACGAGCAGTACTTC. Residues: CASSQEAPGGSYEQYF.

The chain joins TRBV27 to TRBJ2-1, with TRBD1 as a possible D gene (5 bases). The CDR3 has 15 residues. The V gene lost 4 bases and the J gene lost 6 bases, with 16 bases spanning the gap. CDR1 and CDR2 from the germline V gene are MNHEY and SMNVEV (reference sequence). CDR3 nucleotide sequence: TGTGCCAGCAGTTCAGGGATAGGGTCGGGCAATGAGCAGTTCTTC. Translated, it gives CASSSGIGSGNEQFF.

The V and J genes are TRBV19 and TRBJ2-4; 11 bases fit TRBD2. The CDR3 contains 15 residues. V shed 10 bases, J shed 8 bases, and the junction held 13 bases outside the gene matches. Germline V gene data show CDR1 as LNHDA and CDR2 as SQIVND (reference sequence). In DNA form, the CDR3 reads TGTGCCACCTCCCTTACTAGCGGGGGCGGGGACATTCAGTACTTC. Its translation is CATSLTSGGGDIQYF. Drawing the rest from reference TRBV19 and TRBJ2-4, the complete variable domain is DGGITQSPKYLFRKEGQNVTLSCEQNLNHDAMYWYRQDPGQGLRLIYYSQIVNDFQKGDIAEGYSVSREKKESFPLTVTSAQKNPTAFYLCATSLTSGGGDIQYFGAGTRLSVL.

The J gene is TRBJ2-7, the V gene TRBV27; the D is unclear. Looked up from germline, CDR1 is MNHEY and CDR2 is SMNVEV (reference sequence). Trimming took 6 bases from V and 2 from J, leaving 17 bases between them. This CDR3 is 15 amino acids long. The CDR3 coding sequence is TGTGCCAGCAGCCCCGGCCCACAACCCACCTACGAGCAGTACTTC. Its translation: CASSPGPQPTYEQYF.

The chain couples TRBV4-2 to TRBJ2-7; TRBD1 matches at 8 bases. Looked up from germline, CDR1 is LGHNA and CDR2 is YNFKEQ. This CDR3 contains 14 residues. V lost 4 bases to trimming and J lost 6 bases; unmatched junction nucleotides: 8. The CDR3 nucleotides are TGTGCCAGCAGCCTTAACAGGGGGAGCCTCGAGCAGTACTTC. Amino acid sequence: CASSLNRGSLEQYF.

The chain recombines TRBV10-3 with TRBJ1-2; no clear D gene. Looked up from germline, CDR1 is ENHRY and CDR2 is SYGVKD. V lost 3 bases and J 4 bases, leaving 3 bases between the germline ends. This CDR3 has 11 amino acids. Written as DNA, the CDR3 is TGTGCCATCAGTGACAGCTATGGCTACACCTTC. Its protein is CAISDSYGYTF.

This chain links TRBV29-1 with TRBJ2-7, with D hard to call. CDR3 size: 11 residues. The germline V gene has CDR1 SQVTM and CDR2 ANQGSEA. Trimming took off 5 bases at V and 3 bases at J, with 8 bases between the two ends. The CDR3 DNA follows: TGCAGCGTTCTTGAAAGCTACGAGCAGTACTTC. Translated: CSVLESYEQYF.

This rearrangement joins TRBV19 to TRBJ2-7, with D unclear. Trimming left V 8 bases short and J 6 bases short, with 20 bases between. Per the germline V gene, CDR1 is LNHDA and CDR2 is SQIVND (reference sequence). CDR3 length equals 14 residues. Here the CDR3 reads CASHGPNRNLEQYF. The CDR3 coding sequence is TGTGCCAGTCACGGCCCGAACCGTAATCTCGAGCAGTACTTC.

The gene calls are TRBV2 and TRBJ1-1; D remains ambiguous. Per germline, CDR1 SNHLY and CDR2 FYNNEI. This CDR3 has 14 residues. The V and J ends lost 4 bases and 1 base respectively, with 10 bases between them. CDR3 residues: CASSAGRQNTEAFF. CDR3 nucleotides: TGTGCCAGCAGTGCCGGGCGACAGAACACTGAAGCTTTCTTT.